The 14 T cell receptor beta chains presented below share a single source sample, sequenced in a study of beta chain features in type 1 diabetes. Expressed TCRB transcripts were sequenced, since all the RNA that had been isolated was reverse transcribed. Sequenced by immunoSEQ multiplex PCR; TCRdb stores in-frame clones only, minus some. The sample yields 680,000 or so clones, 15% seen once. Sequenced input: naive CD4+ T cells from blood. The source is a man aged 18 to 30 in good health.

This clone was seen more than once but under ten times. In DNA, the CDR3 is TGTGCCAGCAGTCCCGAGGCTAGCGGGTCGAAGACCCAGTACTTC. Protein product: CASSPEASGSKTQYF. V gene TRBV2 combines with J gene TRBJ2-5, with 8 bases that match TRBD2. From germline, CDR1 is SNHLY and CDR2 FYNNEI. The CDR3 is 15 amino acids. V shed 5 bases, J shed 6 bases, and the junction held 11 bases outside the gene matches.

This clone was counted only a few times. The V call is TRBV6-6, the J call TRBJ1-1; D call uncertain. Trimming removed 5 bases from V and 1 base from J, with 8 bases in between. Germline V lookup: CDR1 MNHNY, CDR2 SVGAGI (reference sequence). The CDR3 contains 13 residues. CDR3 nucleotides: TGTGCCAGCAGTCAAGCTGGGAACACTGAAGCTTTCTTT. The encoded protein is CASSQAGNTEAFF.

This clone came up a few times. The rearrangement joins TRBV6-5 to TRBJ1-1, with a tentative D call TRBD1 (5 bases). There are 12 residues in the CDR3. The germline CDR1 and CDR2 sequences are MNHEY and SVGAGI. The ends were cut back, 9 bases at V and 5 bases at J, with 13 bases in the middle. The CDR3 spells CASQGPLTEAFF. The CDR3 coding sequence is TGTGCCAGTCAGGGCCCCTTGACTGAAGCTTTCTTT.

In its sample, this clone was seen a few times. The chain has TRBV29-1 and TRBJ2-7; D call uncertain. Looked up from germline, CDR1 is SQVTM and CDR2 is ANQGSEA. The CDR3 spans 16 residues. The V end was cut by 6 bases, the J end by 6 bases, with 27 bases between. The CDR3 loop is CSVPGFLGPEGPEQYF. CDR3 coding DNA: TGCAGCGTCCCGGGTTTTCTAGGGCCCGAAGGTCCCGAGCAGTACTTC.

This clone was recorded a few times. The V and J genes are TRBV4-2 and TRBJ2-7, with 7 bases aligning to TRBD2. Germline V gives CDR1 LGHNA, CDR2 YNFKEQ. With V trimmed by 5 bases and J by 3 bases, 10 bases remained unmatched. CDR3 length: 15 amino acids. The CDR3: CASSSGRELIYEQYF. The DNA of the CDR3 is TGTGCCAGCAGCTCTGGGCGGGAGCTAATCTACGAGCAGTACTTC.

This clone was seen only a few times. The genes are TRBV18 and TRBJ2-3; TRBD1 agrees at 7 bases. CDR3 length: 15 residues. Trimming cost V 9 bases and J 0 bases; bases outside gene matches: 9. CDR1 and CDR2 from the germline V gene are KGHSH and LQKENI. The CDR3 DNA reads as TGTGCCAGTTGTTTCGACAGGGCTAGCACAGATACGCAGTATTTT. The encoded protein is CASCFDRASTDTQYF.

J is TRBJ1-1 and V is TRBV6-6, with D maybe TRBD1 (6 bases). CDR1 and CDR2 from the germline V gene are MNHNY and SVGAGI (reference sequence). The CDR3 extends over 14 amino acids. V was shortened by 5 bases and J by 1 base, with 11 bases between the two germline ends. CDR3 amino acids: CASSKGGKNTEAFF. In DNA form, the CDR3 reads TGTGCCAGCAGTAAGGGGGGAAAGAACACTGAAGCTTTCTTT.

There are a few counts of this clone. The chain carries TRBV10-3 and TRBJ1-2; D is unclear. Germline V gene sequence: CDR1 ENHRY, CDR2 SYGVKD. The CDR3 runs to 13 residues. V was pared by 4 bases and J by 6 bases, with 12 bases between. The CDR3: CAISGTALDGYTF. The DNA for the CDR3 is TGTGCCATCAGTGGAACAGCACTCGATGGCTACACCTTC.

This clone occurred a few times. V gene TRBV30 combines with J gene TRBJ1-6; D is possibly TRBD1 (6 bases). CDR1 and CDR2 (germline): GTSNPN, SVGIG (reference sequence). V was pared by 1 base and J by 14 bases, with 21 bases between. This CDR3 spans 15 amino acids. The CDR3 bases are TGTGCCTGGAGTGAACAGACAGGCCGCGGCAGAACCCTCCACTTT. Protein product: CAWSEQTGRGRTLHF.

The chain links TRBV6-5 to TRBJ1-2; TRBD1 aligns across 9 bases. CDR1 is MNHEY and CDR2 is SVGAGI in the germline V gene. The CDR3 is made up of 14 amino acids. V shed 5 bases and J 4 bases; nucleotides not matched to a gene: 5. CDR3 amino acids: CASSDRDRAYGYTF. In nucleotides, the CDR3 is TGTGCCAGCAGTGACCGGGACAGGGCCTATGGCTACACCTTC.

V is TRBV7-9 and J is TRBJ2-3, with TRBD1 matching 7 bases. V dropped 5 bases and J dropped 2; count of bases not matched to a gene: 7. The CDR3 consists of 15 residues. The germline CDR1 and CDR2 sequences are SEHNR and FQNEAQ (reference sequence). CDR3 region: CASSRDSSYTDTQYF. The CDR3 coding sequence is TGTGCCAGCAGCCGGGACAGCTCTTACACAGATACGCAGTATTTT.

Concerning this clone: Within the sample, other DNA sequences also encode this same CDR3. V usage is TRBV5-1 and J usage is TRBJ2-3; 7 bases agree with TRBD1. Germline assignment: CDR1 SGHRS and CDR2 YFSETQ. The ends lost 1 base at V and 4 bases at J; junction bases unmatched: 6. The CDR3 spans 15 residues. CDR3 in amino acids: CASSLLTGSADTQYF. The CDR3 region has the DNA TGCGCCAGCAGCTTGCTGACAGGGTCGGCAGATACGCAGTATTTT.

Points on this clone: One end of the junction is discordant with germline, which a read error may explain. The same CDR3 is also encoded by other DNA sequences in this sample. The J gene is TRBJ2-7, the V gene TRBV7-2; 8 bases match TRBD2. The CDR3 spans 13 residues. Germline V gene data show CDR1 as SGHTA and CDR2 as FQGNSA. The CDR3, as DNA: TGTGCCAGCAGGTTAGCGGGAACTTACGAGCAGTACTTC. It translates to CASRLAGTYEQYF.

The chain carries TRBV10-3 and TRBJ2-3; D gene uncertain. Trimming left V 6 bases short and J 1 base short, with 8 bases between. This CDR3 is built from 13 residues. The V gene's germline CDR1 is ENHRY and CDR2 SYGVKD. The CDR3: CAISDGRTDTQYF. CDR3 coding DNA: TGTGCCATCAGCGACGGACGCACAGATACGCAGTATTTT.